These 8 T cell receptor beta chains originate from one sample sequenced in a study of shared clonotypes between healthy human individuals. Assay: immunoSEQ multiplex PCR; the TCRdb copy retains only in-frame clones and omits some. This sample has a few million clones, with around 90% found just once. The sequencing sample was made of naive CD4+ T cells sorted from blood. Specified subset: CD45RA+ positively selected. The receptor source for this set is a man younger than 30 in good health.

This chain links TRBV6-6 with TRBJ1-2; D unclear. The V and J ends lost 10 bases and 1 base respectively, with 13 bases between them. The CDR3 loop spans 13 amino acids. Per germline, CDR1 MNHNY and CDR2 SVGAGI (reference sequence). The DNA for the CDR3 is TGTGCCACCGGGCCTCCCCTTAACTATGGCTACACCTTC. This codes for CATGPPLNYGYTF.

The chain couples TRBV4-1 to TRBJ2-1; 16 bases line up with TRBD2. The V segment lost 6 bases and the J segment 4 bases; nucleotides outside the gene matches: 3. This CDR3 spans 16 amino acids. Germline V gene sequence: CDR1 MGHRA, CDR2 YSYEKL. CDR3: CASRGLAGGDYNEQFF. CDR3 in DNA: TGCGCCAGCAGGGGACTAGCGGGGGGGGATTACAATGAGCAGTTCTTC.

The CDR3, as DNA: TGTGCCAGCAGCGGGGATATAGTCCAGCAGTTCTTC. Its protein product is CASSGDIVQQFF. This chain joins TRBV7-2 and TRBJ2-1; no clear D gene. CDR1 is SGHTA, CDR2 FQGNSA, per germline. The CDR3 loop spans 12 amino acids. Between the trimmed V and J ends, which lost 5 bases and 11 bases, there was a span of 13 bases. The full variable domain, rest sourced from reference TRBV7-2 and TRBJ2-1, is GAGVSQSPSNKVTEKGKDVELRCDPISGHTALYWYRQSLGQGLEFLIYFQGNSAPDKSGLPSDRFSAERTGGSVSTLTIQRTQQEDSAVYLCASSGDIVQQFFGPGTRLTVL.

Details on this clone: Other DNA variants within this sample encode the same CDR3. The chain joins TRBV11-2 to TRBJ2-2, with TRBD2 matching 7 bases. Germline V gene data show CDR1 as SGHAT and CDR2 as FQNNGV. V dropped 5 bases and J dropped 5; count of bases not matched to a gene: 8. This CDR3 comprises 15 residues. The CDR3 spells CASSAAGVTTGELFF. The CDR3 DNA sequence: TGTGCCAGCAGCGCCGCGGGGGTAACAACCGGGGAGCTGTTTTTT.

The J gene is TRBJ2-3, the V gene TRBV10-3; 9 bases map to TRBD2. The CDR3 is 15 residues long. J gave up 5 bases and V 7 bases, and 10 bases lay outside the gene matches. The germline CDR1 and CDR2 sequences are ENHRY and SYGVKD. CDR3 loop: CAINRRGGIEDTQYF. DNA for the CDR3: TGTGCCATCAACAGGCGGGGGGGCATCGAAGATACGCAGTATTTT.

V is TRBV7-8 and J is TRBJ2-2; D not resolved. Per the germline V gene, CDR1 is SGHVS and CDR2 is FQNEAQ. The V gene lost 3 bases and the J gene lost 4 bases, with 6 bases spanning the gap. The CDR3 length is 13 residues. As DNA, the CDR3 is TGTGCCAGCAGCTTTGATCCCACCGGGGAGCTGTTTTTT. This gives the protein CASSFDPTGELFF.

Written as DNA, the CDR3 is TGCGCCAGCAGCCAAGATAGAGTAGATGGCTACACCTTC. Protein product: CASSQDRVDGYTF. The V call is TRBV4-1, the J call TRBJ1-2; D unclear. The CDR3 spans 13 residues. The germline V and J ends were trimmed by 0 bases and 6 bases, with 8 bases remaining between them. CDR1 is MGHRA and CDR2 is YSYEKL in the germline V gene.

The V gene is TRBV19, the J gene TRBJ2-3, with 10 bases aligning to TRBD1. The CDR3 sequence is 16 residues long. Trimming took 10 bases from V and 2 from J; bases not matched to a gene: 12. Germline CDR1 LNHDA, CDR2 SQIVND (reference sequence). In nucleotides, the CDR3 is TGTGCCACCGTTCGCGGGGGGACAGGGGTCACAGATACGCAGTATTTT. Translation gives CATVRGGTGVTDTQYF. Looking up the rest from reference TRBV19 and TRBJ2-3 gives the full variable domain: DGGITQSPKYLFRKEGQNVTLSCEQNLNHDAMYWYRQDPGQGLRLIYYSQIVNDFQKGDIAEGYSVSREKKESFPLTVTSAQKNPTAFYLCATVRGGTGVTDTQYFGPGTRLTVL.